The 20 T cell receptor beta chains given below trace back to one sample, sequenced in a study of T cell responses to AZD1222 COVID-19 vaccine. TCRdb's copy holds only in-frame clones and misses some; the assay was immunoSEQ multiplex PCR. This table holds around 150,000 clones, roughly 90% found once. This specimen was peripheral blood, taken 28 days after the second AZD1222 dose. Source of these receptors: an adult who received the AZD1222 COVID-19 vaccine.

This chain joins TRBV27 and TRBJ1-2; maybe TRBD1 (5 bases). CDR3 length: 14 residues. Germline lookup yields CDR1 MNHEY and CDR2 SMNVEV (reference sequence). The V and J ends lost 0 bases and 6 bases respectively, with 11 bases between them. The CDR3 nucleotides read TGTGCCAGCAGTTTATCTGGGGGGTGGAATGGCTACACCTTC. Amino acid sequence: CASSLSGGWNGYTF.

The chain uses TRBV4-3 and TRBJ2-1; maybe TRBD2 (6 bases). The CDR3 contains 13 residues. CDR1 is LGHNA, CDR2 YSLEER, per germline. V shed 4 bases and J shed 7 bases, with 11 bases lying between them. CDR3 amino acids: CASSLRTKNEQFF. CDR3 nucleotides: TGCGCCAGCAGCCTCCGGACTAAGAATGAGCAGTTCTTC.

The rearrangement joins TRBV28 to TRBJ2-2, with unresolved D. Germline V CDR1 and CDR2: MDHEN, SYDVKM. CDR3 size: 11 residues. V lost 3 bases and J 5 bases, leaving 1 base between the germline ends. CDR3 in amino acids: CASSLTGELFF. The CDR3 coding sequence is TGTGCCAGCAGTTTGACCGGGGAGCTGTTTTTT.

V is TRBV6-5 and J is TRBJ2-1, with a tentative D call TRBD2 (5 bases). Germline CDR1 is MNHEY and CDR2 is SVGAGI. Trimming shortened V by 7 bases and J by 1 base, and 14 bases separated the two germline ends. The CDR3 is made up of 15 amino acids. CDR3 residues: CASKREGGSYNEQFF. In DNA form, the CDR3 reads TGTGCCAGCAAACGGGAAGGCGGGTCCTACAATGAGCAGTTCTTC.

The V call is TRBV10-2, the J call TRBJ2-3; no reliable D call. The CDR3 consists of 14 residues. Germline lookup yields CDR1 WSHSY and CDR2 SAAADI. V lost 6 bases to trimming and J lost 2 bases, with 12 bases between them. The CDR3 DNA sequence: TGCGCCAGCAGAAAGATGGGGAACACAGATACGCAGTATTTT. Encoded protein: CASRKMGNTDTQYF.

CDR3 nucleotides: TGTGCCAGCAGGACGAGGGGGGACGGCAATGGCTACACCTTC. Amino acid sequence: CASRTRGDGNGYTF. V and J are TRBV2 and TRBJ1-2; D is possibly TRBD1 (6 bases). V dropped 6 bases and J dropped 6 bases, with 17 bases sitting between them. The CDR3 extends over 14 amino acids. Germline CDR1 reads SNHLY; CDR2 reads FYNNEI.

This clone was observed a single time. The rearrangement joins TRBV2 to TRBJ2-7; no definite D call. CDR3 length equals 16 residues. V was cut by 7 bases and J by 4 bases, with 23 bases left in between. Germline-derived CDR1 and CDR2 are SNHLY and FYNNEI. CDR3 sequence: CASIKTDEDFLYEQYF. Written as DNA, the CDR3 is TGTGCCAGCATTAAAACGGATGAGGATTTCCTTTACGAGCAGTACTTC.

The rearrangement links TRBV18 to TRBJ2-1, with D possibly being TRBD2 (6 bases). The CDR3 has 12 amino acids. The V and J ends lost 6 bases and 15 bases respectively, with 18 bases between them. CDR1 is KGHSH and CDR2 is LQKENI in the germline V gene. This CDR3 reads CASSPSGDPLFF. The CDR3, as DNA: TGTGCCAGCTCCCCATCGGGGGACCCACTGTTCTTC.

The chain links TRBV7-9 to TRBJ2-5; D remains ambiguous. CDR1 and CDR2 from the germline V gene are SEHNR and FQNEAQ (reference sequence). The CDR3 length is 13 residues. Trimming shortened V by 4 bases and J by 4 bases, and 10 bases separated the two germline ends. The CDR3 here is CASSSPYPETQYF. The CDR3 DNA is TGTGCCAGCAGCTCGCCCTACCCAGAGACCCAGTACTTC.

V is TRBV6-1 and J is TRBJ1-5, with D hard to call. The V and J ends lost 1 base and 0 bases respectively, with 4 bases between them. The V gene's germline CDR1 is MNHNS and CDR2 SASEGT. The length of the CDR3 is 14 residues. The CDR3 coding sequence is TGTGCCAGCAGTGAAGACGGTAGCAATCAGCCCCAGCATTTT. Its protein is CASSEDGSNQPQHF.

This chain uses TRBV10-3 with TRBJ1-6, with 10 bases identical to TRBD1. This CDR3 comprises 15 residues. Losses at the gene ends were 10 bases for V and 5 bases for J; bases not matched to a gene: 8. Germline CDR1 is ENHRY and CDR2 is SYGVKD. CDR3 protein: CATGRQGADNSPLHF. Here the CDR3 DNA reads TGTGCCACCGGCCGACAGGGGGCGGATAATTCACCCCTCCACTTT.

J is TRBJ1-1 and V is TRBV2; no clear D gene. The CDR3 has 13 amino acids. V dropped 7 bases and J dropped 3 bases, with 12 bases sitting between them. The germline V gene encodes CDR1 SNHLY and CDR2 FYNNEI. The chain's CDR3 is CASTVGPHTEAFF. In DNA form, the CDR3 reads TGTGCCAGCACCGTGGGCCCCCACACTGAAGCTTTCTTT.

This clone was recorded once. This sequence joins TRBV7-2 and TRBJ1-1; D is ambiguous. The CDR3 consists of 14 residues. V lost 4 bases, J lost 6 bases, and 15 bases lay in between. Germline lookup yields CDR1 SGHTA and CDR2 FQGNSA. The CDR3 DNA reads TGTGCCAGCAGCTCGAGAGAGTGGCCCCCTGAAGCTTTCTTT. Translating gives CASSSREWPPEAFF.

Only a few counts were recorded for this clone. This sequence joins TRBV29-1 and TRBJ1-2; TRBD1 matches at 9 bases. V was pared by 8 bases and J by 6 bases, with 7 bases of the junction left unmatched. The germline CDR1 and CDR2 sequences are SQVTM and ANQGSEA. CDR3 length: 12 residues. The CDR3 coding sequence is TGCAGCTCAACAGGGGGCGCAGATGGCTACACCTTC. As protein: CSSTGGADGYTF.

J is TRBJ1-3 and V is TRBV28; no firm D call. There are 14 residues in the CDR3. CDR1 and CDR2 (germline): MDHEN, SYDVKM. V was trimmed by 5 bases and J by 2 bases, leaving 10 bases between them. CDR3 region: CASSVTQAGNTIYF. The CDR3 DNA follows: TGTGCCAGCAGTGTGACCCAGGCTGGAAACACCATATATTTT.

This chain joins TRBV4-1 and TRBJ1-1; 11 positions match TRBD1. Germline loops: CDR1 MGHRA, CDR2 YSYEKL. V was pared by 4 bases and J by 3 bases, with 10 bases of the junction left unmatched. CDR3 length: 17 residues. CDR3 nucleotide sequence: TGCGCCAGCAGCCTCCTGGACAGGGGGCGTAGATACACTGAAGCTTTCTTT. Its translation is CASSLLDRGRRYTEAFF.

The rearrangement joins TRBV28 to TRBJ1-5; TRBD1 matches at 7 bases. The germline CDR1 and CDR2 sequences are MDHEN and SYDVKM. The CDR3 has 18 amino acids. J lost 0 bases, V lost 5 bases, and 13 bases had no gene match. The CDR3 reads CASSPPEGGASSNQPQHF. In DNA form, the CDR3 reads TGTGCCAGCAGTCCACCCGAAGGGGGCGCCTCTAGCAATCAGCCCCAGCATTTT. Variable domain in full (rest from reference TRBV28 and TRBJ1-5): DVKVTQSSRYLVKRTGEKVFLECVQDMDHENMFWYRQDPGLGLRLIYFSYDVKMKEKGDIPEGYSVSREKKERFSLILESASTNQTSMYLCASSPPEGGASSNQPQHFGDGTRLSIL.

The chain uses TRBV19 and TRBJ2-1; D gene uncertain. Trimming left V 6 bases short and J 7 bases short, with 13 bases between. CDR3 size: 13 residues. Germline V gives CDR1 LNHDA, CDR2 SQIVND (reference sequence). The CDR3 loop reads CASRPRATNEQFF. The CDR3 nucleotides read TGTGCCAGTAGACCACGGGCAACGAATGAGCAGTTCTTC.

This clone has more than one count but fewer than ten. V is TRBV7-9 and J is TRBJ1-2, with D tentatively TRBD1 (5 bases). The CDR3 is 14 residues long. Per the germline V gene, CDR1 is SEHNR and CDR2 is FQNEAQ (reference sequence). V lost 5 bases and J 7 bases, leaving 17 bases between the germline ends. CDR3 in amino acids: CASSPWGEGTGYTF. As DNA, the CDR3 is TGTGCCAGCAGCCCCTGGGGGGAAGGGACTGGCTACACCTTC.

The CDR3 sequence is CASSQGLALVEQYF. The CDR3 nucleotides read TGTGCCAGCTCACAGGGACTAGCTTTGGTTGAGCAGTACTTC. The chain uses TRBV18 and TRBJ2-7, with TRBD2 matching 9 bases. This CDR3 contains 14 residues. Germline values: CDR1 KGHSH, CDR2 LQKENI. V shed 4 bases, J shed 7 bases, and the junction held 8 bases outside the gene matches.